The 5 T cell receptor beta chains presented below share a single source sample, sequenced in a study of T cells in women clearing cervical HPV infection. The method was immunoSEQ multiplex PCR; TCRdb's version includes in-frame clones alone and lacks a portion of them. This sample's clone table lists some 31,000 clones. The sample was blood buffy coat. The receptors here all came from a woman aged 18 to 69 with a cervical HPV16 infection that either progressed to CIN3+ or cleared (not recorded which).

A remark on this clone: The read comes to an end 3 residues before the CDR3 does, leaving the germline J gene to fill in the end. The V call is TRBV5-1, the J call TRBJ2-1; a possible D gene is TRBD2 (5 bases). Germline V gives CDR1 SGHRS, CDR2 YFSETQ. The CDR3 length is 14 residues. V lost 0 bases and J 6 bases, leaving 10 bases between the germline ends. Here the CDR3 reads CASSLALRGNEQFF. The CDR3 DNA, read in part, is TGCGCCAGCAGCTTGGCCCTACGGGGCAATGAG.

Note on this clone: The sequence runs out 3 residues before the end of the CDR3; the remainder is reconstructed from the germline J gene. V usage is TRBV10-2 and J usage is TRBJ2-1; D gene uncertain. CDR1 and CDR2 (germline): WSHSY, SAAADI. V lost 6 bases and J lost 4, with 10 bases in between. This CDR3 is 13 amino acids long. CDR3: CASRGSNYNEQFF. CDR3 bases read: TGCGCCAGCAGAGGCTCGAATTACAATGAG.

A note on this clone: Sequencing ends 3 residues short of the CDR3 end; the germline J gene provides the rest. The gene calls are TRBV6-4 and TRBJ2-2, with a weak D call TRBD2 (5 bases). The germline V and J ends were trimmed by 0 bases and 6 bases, with 11 bases remaining between them. This CDR3 is 15 amino acids long. The germline V gene encodes CDR1 MRHNA and CDR2 SNTAGT. The CDR3 DNA, read in part, is TGTGCCAGCAGTGACTCCCCCGAGGGCGCCGGGGAG. Its protein is CASSDSPEGAGE. The CDR3 in its entirety is CASSDSPEGAGELFF.

Note on this clone: The observed sequence ends 3 residues before the CDR3 terminus, with the missing tail filled in from the germline J gene. This chain links TRBV30 with TRBJ2-4; 7 bases align to TRBD1. Trimming cost V 1 base and J 0 bases; bases outside gene matches: 3. The CDR3 sequence is 15 residues long. From germline, CDR1 is GTSNPN and CDR2 SVGIG (reference sequence). This chain's CDR3 is CAWSAGQLAKNIQYF. CDR3 DNA (partial): TGTGCCTGGAGTGCGGGACAGCTAGCCAAAAACATT.

Remarks on this clone: The germline gene is not matched at one end of the junction; a read error may be the cause. The read is 3 residues too short to cover the CDR3 end, so that end is filled in from the germline J gene. The chain links TRBV4-2 to TRBJ2-5; 9 nucleotides line up with TRBD2. CDR3 length equals 15 residues. Germline CDR1 LGHNA, CDR2 YNFKEQ. The CDR3 bases that were read are TGCGCCAGCAGCCAAGTTTTTAGCGGGAGTGAGACC. Translated, it gives CASSQVFSGSET. The whole CDR3 sequence is CASSQVFSGSETQYF.